This T cell receptor (beta chain) was recovered during a study of blood T cell repertoires in COVID-19. Overall study: Specimens from acute and convalescent COVID-19 originated in the United States, Italy and Spain. Nucleic acid was either cDNA or gDNA, and it came from T cells, B-cell-depleted T cells, or PBMCs.

Per the original methods: Using reference gene primer amplification, nucleated cell counts were estimated. Assay: immunoSEQ multiplex PCR; the TCRdb copy retains only in-frame clones and omits some. V, J and clone size are those of that table, while D and trimming were read from the DNA. This table holds roughly 160,000 clones, approximately 86% found once. The CDR3 has 13 amino acids. Germline CDR1 reads MGHRA; CDR2 reads YSYEKL. V lost 4 bases and J lost 8, with 11 bases in between. The specimen was peripheral blood. The sequence came from a man younger than 35 with acute or convalescent COVID-19. This chain joins TRBV4-1 and TRBJ1-4; a weak D match, TRBD1 (5 bases). The chain's CDR3 is CASSLQGGEKLFF. For the CDR3, the DNA is TGCGCCAGCAGCCTCCAGGGAGGAGAAAAACTGTTTTTT.